This is a list of T cell receptor beta chains from one sample in a study of blood T cell repertoires in COVID-19. TCRdb's table, derived via immunoSEQ multiplex PCR, lists solely in-frame clones and lacks some. Here the sample spans approximately 210,000 clones, under 90% being singletons. The sequenced sample consisted of peripheral blood. These receptors all come from a woman of 80 years or more with COVID-19, enrolled during active disease. The CDR3 runs from the conserved cysteine through the conserved F or W. Each record gives: clone size, V gene, J gene, D gene, CDR3 protein, CDR3 DNA. A D gene is named only where the DNA matches it firmly. Only part of the rows carry a size: once, few, many, or a class if the clone is expanded.

abundance: .; v_gene: TRBV5-1; j_gene: TRBJ2-5; d_gene: TRBD2; CDR3aa: CASSFSGGAQTQYF; CDR3nt: TGCGCCAGCAGCTTTAGCGGGGGGGCGCAGACCCAGTACTTC
abundance: .; v_gene: TRBV3-1/TRBV3-2; j_gene: TRBJ1-1; d_gene: .; CDR3aa: CASSQQRVTNTEAFF; CDR3nt: TGTGCCAGCAGCCAACAGAGGGTTACGAACACTGAAGCTTTCTTT
abundance: .; v_gene: TRBV5-1; j_gene: TRBJ1-1; d_gene: TRBD1; CDR3aa: CASSGGTGGRNTEAFF; CDR3nt: TGCGCCAGCAGCGGAGGGACAGGGGGGAGAAACACTGAAGCTTTCTTT
abundance: .; v_gene: TRBV5-1; j_gene: TRBJ2-5; d_gene: .; CDR3aa: CASSFGSIQETQYF; CDR3nt: TGCGCCAGCAGCTTTGGGAGTATTCAAGAGACCCAGTACTTC
abundance: .; v_gene: TRBV27; j_gene: TRBJ1-2; d_gene: TRBD1; CDR3aa: CATRILGQGDPGYTF; CDR3nt: TGTGCCACCAGAATTTTAGGACAGGGGGACCCAGGCTACACCTTC
abundance: .; v_gene: TRBV15; j_gene: TRBJ1-5; d_gene: .; CDR3aa: CATSRDGRGEGFIRNQPQHF; CDR3nt: TGTGCCACCAGCAGAGATGGCAGGGGCGAGGGGTTTATAAGGAATCAGCCCCAGCATTTT
abundance: few; v_gene: TRBV11-3; j_gene: TRBJ1-1; d_gene: .; CDR3aa: CASSLGGQNTEAFF; CDR3nt: TGTGCCAGCAGCTTAGGGGGACAAAACACTGAAGCTTTCTTT
abundance: once; v_gene: TRBV10-3; j_gene: TRBJ2-7; d_gene: .; CDR3aa: CAISEGQLTYEQYF; CDR3nt: TGTGCCATCAGTGAGGGACAGCTTACCTACGAGCAGTACTTC
abundance: .; v_gene: TRBV24-1; j_gene: TRBJ1-3; d_gene: TRBD1; CDR3aa: CATSDGQGSGNTIYF; CDR3nt: TGTGCCACCAGTGATGGACAGGGGTCTGGAAACACCATATATTTT
abundance: .; v_gene: TRBV6-4; j_gene: TRBJ1-1; d_gene: .; CDR3aa: CASKERGNTEAFF; CDR3nt: TGTGCCAGCAAAGAAAGGGGGAACACTGAAGCTTTCTTT
abundance: .; v_gene: TRBV4-2; j_gene: TRBJ2-1; d_gene: TRBD2; CDR3aa: CASSQDRGGPTLNEQFF; CDR3nt: TGTGCCAGCAGCCAAGACCGGGGGGGGCCAACTTTAAATGAGCAGTTCTTC
abundance: .; v_gene: TRBV2; j_gene: TRBJ1-5; d_gene: TRBD1; CDR3aa: CASSEVGQGSQPQHF; CDR3nt: TGTGCCAGCAGTGAGGTGGGACAGGGGAGTCAGCCCCAGCATTTT
abundance: .; v_gene: TRBV7-9; j_gene: TRBJ1-3; d_gene: TRBD1; CDR3aa: CASSVDRVSGNTIYF; CDR3nt: TGTGCCAGCAGCGTCGACAGGGTCTCTGGAAACACCATATATTTT
abundance: .; v_gene: TRBV10-3; j_gene: TRBJ1-1; d_gene: .; CDR3aa: CAISRTENTEAFF; CDR3nt: TGTGCCATCAGTCGGACAGAGAACACTGAAGCTTTCTTT
abundance: .; v_gene: TRBV5-1; j_gene: TRBJ2-3; d_gene: .; CDR3aa: CASSLKGVSTDTQYF; CDR3nt: TGCGCCAGCAGCTTGAAAGGGGTCAGCACAGATACGCAGTATTTT
abundance: .; v_gene: TRBV28; j_gene: TRBJ2-7; d_gene: .; CDR3aa: CASTGGPSYEQYF; CDR3nt: TGTGCCAGCACCGGGGGGCCATCCTACGAGCAGTACTTC
abundance: once; v_gene: TRBV28; j_gene: TRBJ1-2; d_gene: .; CDR3aa: CASSNRPLNGYTF; CDR3nt: TGTGCCAGCAGTAACAGGCCGCTGAATGGCTACACCTTC
abundance: .; v_gene: TRBV7-2; j_gene: TRBJ1-5; d_gene: .; CDR3aa: CASSLGGRGNQPQHF; CDR3nt: TGTGCCAGCAGCTTAGGGGGGAGGGGCAATCAGCCCCAGCATTTT
abundance: .; v_gene: TRBV30; j_gene: TRBJ2-7; d_gene: .; CDR3aa: CAWSRQGFEQYF; CDR3nt: TGTGCCTGGAGCAGGCAGGGGTTCGAGCAGTACTTC
abundance: .; v_gene: TRBV3-1/TRBV3-2; j_gene: TRBJ2-3; d_gene: .; CDR3aa: CASSTGGGGVVQSTDTQYF; CDR3nt: TGTGCCAGCAGCACCGGGGGTGGAGGGGTAGTCCAAAGCACAGATACGCAGTATTTT
abundance: .; v_gene: TRBV3-1/TRBV3-2; j_gene: TRBJ1-1; d_gene: .; CDR3aa: CASSQVGGVRLGVDTEAFF; CDR3nt: TGTGCCAGCAGCCAAGTGGGAGGGGTGCGTCTGGGAGTAGACACTGAAGCTTTCTTT
abundance: .; v_gene: TRBV7-9; j_gene: TRBJ2-5; d_gene: .; CDR3aa: CASSSTLTQYF; CDR3nt: TGTGCCAGCAGCTCTACCCTAACCCAGTACTTC
abundance: .; v_gene: TRBV5-1; j_gene: TRBJ2-5; d_gene: TRBD2; CDR3aa: CASSSGGEETQYF; CDR3nt: TGCGCCAGCAGCTCCGGGGGGGAAGAGACCCAGTACTTC
abundance: few; v_gene: TRBV11-2; j_gene: TRBJ2-1; d_gene: .; CDR3aa: CASRLPGGAANEQFF; CDR3nt: TGTGCCAGCAGACTCCCCGGCGGGGCGGCCAATGAGCAGTTCTTC
abundance: .; v_gene: TRBV14; j_gene: TRBJ1-1; d_gene: .; CDR3aa: CASSQEDWADTEAFF; CDR3nt: TGTGCCAGCAGCCAAGAGGACTGGGCAGACACTGAAGCTTTCTTT
abundance: .; v_gene: TRBV5-1; j_gene: TRBJ1-2; d_gene: TRBD1; CDR3aa: CASSSGQGAPYGYTF; CDR3nt: TGCGCCAGCAGCTCGGGACAGGGGGCCCCCTATGGCTACACCTTC
abundance: .; v_gene: TRBV19; j_gene: TRBJ1-6; d_gene: .; CDR3aa: CASKSTAGSPLHF; CDR3nt: TGTGCCAGTAAGTCCACAGCGGGGTCACCCCTCCACTTT
abundance: .; v_gene: TRBV9; j_gene: TRBJ1-3; d_gene: TRBD1; CDR3aa: CASSVAEGTGQNTIYF; CDR3nt: TGTGCCAGCAGCGTCGCGGAGGGGACAGGACAAAACACCATATATTTT
abundance: .; v_gene: TRBV7-9; j_gene: TRBJ1-4; d_gene: TRBD1; CDR3aa: CASSAGTGPNEKLFF; CDR3nt: TGTGCCAGCAGCGCTGGGACAGGGCCTAATGAAAAACTGTTTTTT
abundance: .; v_gene: TRBV4-2; j_gene: TRBJ2-2; d_gene: TRBD2; CDR3aa: CASSQEAARGGGTGELFF; CDR3nt: TGTGCCAGCAGCCAAGAAGCCGCTCGCGGGGGGGGCACCGGGGAGCTGTTTTTT
abundance: .; v_gene: TRBV7-9; j_gene: TRBJ1-1; d_gene: .; CDR3aa: CASSPQQGETEAFF; CDR3nt: TGTGCCAGCAGCCCCCAACAGGGAGAGACTGAAGCTTTCTTT
abundance: .; v_gene: TRBV10-3; j_gene: TRBJ1-3; d_gene: TRBD1; CDR3aa: CAISASPGQVLNTIYF; CDR3nt: TGTGCCATCAGTGCATCGCCGGGACAGGTCTTAAACACCATATATTTT
abundance: .; v_gene: TRBV16; j_gene: TRBJ2-7; d_gene: .; CDR3aa: CASSQSGGYWEQYF; CDR3nt: TGTGCCAGCAGCCAATCTGGGGGGTACTGGGAGCAGTACTTC
abundance: .; v_gene: TRBV12-3/TRBV12-4; j_gene: TRBJ1-2; d_gene: .; CDR3aa: CASSLPPHMGYTF; CDR3nt: TGTGCCAGCAGTTTACCTCCTCACATGGGCTACACCTTC
abundance: once; v_gene: TRBV5-1; j_gene: TRBJ2-1; d_gene: TRBD1; CDR3aa: CASSLVGQGWDEQFF; CDR3nt: TGCGCCAGCAGCTTGGTAGGACAGGGTTGGGATGAGCAGTTCTTC
abundance: .; v_gene: TRBV20-1; j_gene: TRBJ1-1; d_gene: .; CDR3aa: CSDSRHPEAFF; CDR3nt: TGCAGTGATTCGAGGCATCCTGAAGCTTTCTTT
abundance: .; v_gene: TRBV5-1; j_gene: TRBJ2-3; d_gene: .; CDR3aa: CASSSYQGGGTDTQYF; CDR3nt: TGCGCCAGCAGCTCGTATCAGGGGGGCGGCACAGATACGCAGTATTTT
abundance: .; v_gene: TRBV7-2; j_gene: TRBJ2-3; d_gene: TRBD2; CDR3aa: CASSPERGGVITQYF; CDR3nt: TGTGCCAGCAGCCCTGAGCGCGGGGGAGTGATAACGCAGTATTTT
abundance: .; v_gene: TRBV15; j_gene: TRBJ1-6; d_gene: TRBD1; CDR3aa: CATSRETGGNSPLHF; CDR3nt: TGTGCCACCAGCAGAGAAACAGGGGGGAATTCACCCCTCCACTTT
abundance: .; v_gene: TRBV5-1; j_gene: TRBJ1-1; d_gene: TRBD1; CDR3aa: CASSQTGAMNTEAFF; CDR3nt: TGCGCCAGCAGCCAGACAGGGGCGATGAACACTGAAGCTTTCTTT